This T cell receptor beta chain is drawn from a study of T cell responses to AZD1222 COVID-19 vaccine. Study-wide points: Clonal diversity was possibly underestimated; the donors were predominantly white British and more often female. Seropositive AZD1222 recipients at baseline numbered only 6 or 7. Along spike, vaccine-associated CD4 TCRs were found throughout, with dominance at 160-218 and 743-854. Only after the peak T cell response were repertoires sampled.

The CDR3 extends over 16 amino acids. With 2 bases clipped from V and 4 bases from J, the junction kept 10 bases outside the gene matches. CDR1 KGHSH and CDR2 LQKENI come from the germline V gene. For this clone: Its antigen is as yet unknown.

The data were produced by immunoSEQ multiplex PCR, yet TCRdb's version contains in-frame clones alone and is incomplete. The data show approximately 140,000 clones, 75% to 95% seen once. This receptor was obtained from an adult who received the AZD1222 COVID-19 vaccine. The sample consisted of peripheral blood, taken 28 days after the second AZD1222 dose. V and J are TRBV18 and TRBJ1-2, with 7 positions matching TRBD1. The CDR3 is CASSPNRQGNFYGYTF. The CDR3 nucleotides read TGTGCCAGCTCACCAAATCGACAGGGAAACTTCTATGGCTACACCTTC.